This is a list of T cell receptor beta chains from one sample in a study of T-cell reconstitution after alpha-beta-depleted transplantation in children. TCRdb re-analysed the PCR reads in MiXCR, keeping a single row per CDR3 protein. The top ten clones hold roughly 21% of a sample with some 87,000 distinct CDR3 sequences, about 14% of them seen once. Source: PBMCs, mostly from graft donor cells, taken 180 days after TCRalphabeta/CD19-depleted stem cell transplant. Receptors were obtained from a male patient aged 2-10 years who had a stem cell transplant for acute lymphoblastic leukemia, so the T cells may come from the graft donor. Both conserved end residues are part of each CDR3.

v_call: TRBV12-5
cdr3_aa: CASGTSTTGHNEQFF

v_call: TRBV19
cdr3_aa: CASSTPTPFEAFF

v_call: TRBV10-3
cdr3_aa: CAIRKGGSYNEQFF

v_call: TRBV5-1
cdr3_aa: CASSFDFSNTEAFF

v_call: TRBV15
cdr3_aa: CATRVSLYNEQFF

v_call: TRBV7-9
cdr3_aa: CASSPGPTDADTQYF

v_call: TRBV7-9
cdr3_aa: CASVPGTADYGYTF

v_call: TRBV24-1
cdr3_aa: CATSGRGRIKDTQYF

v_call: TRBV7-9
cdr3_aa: CASSQSGNYGYTF

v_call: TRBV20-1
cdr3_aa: CSASPTGAGETQYF

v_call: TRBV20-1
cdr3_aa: CSAREGGAKDYGYTF

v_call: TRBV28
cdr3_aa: CASSYRRGQGATDTQYF

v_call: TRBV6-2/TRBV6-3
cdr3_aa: CASSYTNEQYF

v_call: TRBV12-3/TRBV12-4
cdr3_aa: CASSPGHGDYEQYF

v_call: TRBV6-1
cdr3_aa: CASRVMPSRRDEQYF

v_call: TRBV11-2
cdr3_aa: CASSLWTSDTGELFF

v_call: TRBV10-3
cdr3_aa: CAISDPDIYEQYF

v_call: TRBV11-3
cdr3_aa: CASSLEPTYRGEQYF

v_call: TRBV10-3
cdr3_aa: CAISPGQGRETQYF

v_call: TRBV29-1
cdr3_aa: CSVNRQGKGNEQFF

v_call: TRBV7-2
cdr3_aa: CASSRILDSANTGELFF

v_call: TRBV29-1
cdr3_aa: CSVERVSSGDEQYF

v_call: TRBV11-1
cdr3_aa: CASSSIGPGTSGMKNIQYF

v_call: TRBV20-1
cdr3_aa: CSAKKGGGPGSSYEQYF

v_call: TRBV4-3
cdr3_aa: CASSQDAQKEETQYF

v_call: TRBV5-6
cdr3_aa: CASSLVGERSYNSPLHF

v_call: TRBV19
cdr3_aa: CASSFTGQGARAFF

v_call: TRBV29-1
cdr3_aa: CSVEDGTGSEQYF

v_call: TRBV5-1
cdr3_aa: CASSVYRDYEQYF

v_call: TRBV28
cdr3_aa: CASSQRGTGDIEQYF

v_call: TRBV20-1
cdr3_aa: CSAHQNSNQPQHF

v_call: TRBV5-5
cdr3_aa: CASSFGGQETQYF

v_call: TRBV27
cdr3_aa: CASSWGRDDYEQYF

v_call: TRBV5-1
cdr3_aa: CASSSGQGRNTEAFF

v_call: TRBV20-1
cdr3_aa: CSARGRAAVTSYEQYF

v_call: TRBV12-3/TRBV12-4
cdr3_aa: CASSLARQGVGTGELFF

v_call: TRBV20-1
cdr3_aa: CSATLAGGITDTQYF

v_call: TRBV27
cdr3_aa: CASRENRGDYYGYTF

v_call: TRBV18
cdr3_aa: CASSPGPAEQYF

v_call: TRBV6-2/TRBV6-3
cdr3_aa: CASSDPLGNEHFF

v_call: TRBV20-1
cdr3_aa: CSARRGGAGGSGELFF

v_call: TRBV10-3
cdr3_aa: CAISPRQGDTEAFF

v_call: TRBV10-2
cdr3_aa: CASMGAGEQFF

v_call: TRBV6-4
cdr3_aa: CASSDGTSGTDTQYF

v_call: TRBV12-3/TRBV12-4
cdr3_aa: CASSLSGSSYNEQFF

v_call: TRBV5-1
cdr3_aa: CASSPGLPNTGELFF

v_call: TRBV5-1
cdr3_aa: CASSLALSGANVLTF

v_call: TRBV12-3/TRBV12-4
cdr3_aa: CASSFSGGYQETQYF

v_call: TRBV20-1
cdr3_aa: CSARAAGGRTEAFF

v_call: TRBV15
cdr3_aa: CATSRQVTSYEQYF

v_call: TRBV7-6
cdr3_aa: CASSLNAGEKGNQPQHF

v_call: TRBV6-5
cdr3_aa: CASSPGGYGYTF

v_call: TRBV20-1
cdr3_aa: CSAKRQGQGTEAFF

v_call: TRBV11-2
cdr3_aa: CASSLVGRGSNQPQHF

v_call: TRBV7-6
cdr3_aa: CASSLGGNTITDTQYF

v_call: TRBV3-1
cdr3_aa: CASSQGRNTGELFF

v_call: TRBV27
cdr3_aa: CASRGGNTEAFF

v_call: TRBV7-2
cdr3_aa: CASSRGGGVGQPQHF

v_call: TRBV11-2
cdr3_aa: CASRVPGQGSNEQFF